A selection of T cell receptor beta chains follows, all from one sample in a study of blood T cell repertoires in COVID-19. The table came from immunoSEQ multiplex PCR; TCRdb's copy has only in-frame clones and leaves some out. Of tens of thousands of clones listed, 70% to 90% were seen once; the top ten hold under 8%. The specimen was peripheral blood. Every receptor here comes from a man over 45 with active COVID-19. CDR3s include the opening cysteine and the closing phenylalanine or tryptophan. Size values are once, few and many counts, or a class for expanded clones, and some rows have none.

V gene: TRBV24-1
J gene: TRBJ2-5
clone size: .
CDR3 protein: CATSDPSRGGVETQYF

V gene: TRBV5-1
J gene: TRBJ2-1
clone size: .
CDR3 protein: CASSLDFNEQFF

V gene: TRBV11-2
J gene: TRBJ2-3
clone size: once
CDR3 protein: CASSPHWTGTDTQYF

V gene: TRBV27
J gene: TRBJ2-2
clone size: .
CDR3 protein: CASSLFDTGELFF

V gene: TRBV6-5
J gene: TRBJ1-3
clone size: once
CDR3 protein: CASSYASSGNTIYF

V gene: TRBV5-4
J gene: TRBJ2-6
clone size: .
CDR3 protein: CASSSTPQGTGANVLTF

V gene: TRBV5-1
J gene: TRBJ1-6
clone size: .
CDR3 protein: CASSSGESSYNSPLHF

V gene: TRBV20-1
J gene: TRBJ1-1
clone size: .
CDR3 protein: CSASGPGNMNTEAFF

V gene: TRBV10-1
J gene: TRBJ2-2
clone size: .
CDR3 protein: CASSFSGDGELFF

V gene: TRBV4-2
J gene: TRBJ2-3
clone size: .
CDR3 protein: CASTHTSGSADTQYF

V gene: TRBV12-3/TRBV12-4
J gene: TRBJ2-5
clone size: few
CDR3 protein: CASSFRETQYF

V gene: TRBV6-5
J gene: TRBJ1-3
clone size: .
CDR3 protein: CASSQPGQGGNTIYF

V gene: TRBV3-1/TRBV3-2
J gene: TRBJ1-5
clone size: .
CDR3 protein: CASSQDSTGKGGNQPQHF

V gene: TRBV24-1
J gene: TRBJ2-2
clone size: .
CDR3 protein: CATSETGTGGPGELFF

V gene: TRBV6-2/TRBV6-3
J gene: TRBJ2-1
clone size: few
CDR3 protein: CASSYDFRERDLSSGDEQFF

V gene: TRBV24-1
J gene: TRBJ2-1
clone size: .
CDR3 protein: CATSDPAGADYNEQFF

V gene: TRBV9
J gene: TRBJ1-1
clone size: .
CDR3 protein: CASSPEGGNTEAFF

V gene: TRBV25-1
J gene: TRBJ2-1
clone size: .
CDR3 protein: CASSESPLAGANEQFF

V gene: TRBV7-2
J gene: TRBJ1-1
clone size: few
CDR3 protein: CASSPYLNTEAFF

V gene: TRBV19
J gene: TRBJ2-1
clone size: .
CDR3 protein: CASSQLAGGQYEQFF

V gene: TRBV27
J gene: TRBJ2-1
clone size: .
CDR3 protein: CATRQGAPYNEQFF

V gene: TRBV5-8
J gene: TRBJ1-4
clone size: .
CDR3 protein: CASSPRQGINEKLFF

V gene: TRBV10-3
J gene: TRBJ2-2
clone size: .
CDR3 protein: CAISESGRVFSTGELFF

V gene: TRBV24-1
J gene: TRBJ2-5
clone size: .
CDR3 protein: CATSDPTGDETQYF

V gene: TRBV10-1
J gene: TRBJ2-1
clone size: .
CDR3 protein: CASSEYRGRGNEQFF

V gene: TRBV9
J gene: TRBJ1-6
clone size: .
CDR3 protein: CASSAAVNSPLHF

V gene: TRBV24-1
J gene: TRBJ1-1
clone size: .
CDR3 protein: CATKGTGNLNTEAFF

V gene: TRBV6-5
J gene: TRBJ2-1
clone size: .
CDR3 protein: CASRRQRTNYNEQFF

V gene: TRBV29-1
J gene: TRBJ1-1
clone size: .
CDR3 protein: CSVEQTGGLERGAFF

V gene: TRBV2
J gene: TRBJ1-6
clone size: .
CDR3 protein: CASTGGSYNSPLHF

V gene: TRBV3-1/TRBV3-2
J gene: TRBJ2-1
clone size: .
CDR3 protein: CASSQGTSGSDEQFF

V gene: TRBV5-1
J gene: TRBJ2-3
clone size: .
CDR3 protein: CASSYSAGSSQYF

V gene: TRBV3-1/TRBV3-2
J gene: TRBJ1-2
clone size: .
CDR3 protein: CASSQVSDSGYTF

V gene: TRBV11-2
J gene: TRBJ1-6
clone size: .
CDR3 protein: CASSTGGGSSYNSPLHF

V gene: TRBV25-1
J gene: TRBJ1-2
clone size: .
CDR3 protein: CAILSRRGKLTNYGYTF

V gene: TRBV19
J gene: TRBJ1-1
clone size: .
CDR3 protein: CASSTDRIYTEAFF

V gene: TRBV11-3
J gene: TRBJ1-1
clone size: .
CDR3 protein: CASRWRGHTEAFF

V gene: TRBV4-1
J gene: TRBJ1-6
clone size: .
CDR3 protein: CASSQEEGSWSPLHF

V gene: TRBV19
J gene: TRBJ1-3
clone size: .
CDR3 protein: CASMAIAGNTIYF

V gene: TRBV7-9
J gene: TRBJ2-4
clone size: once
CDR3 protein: CASSILTGTKNIQYF

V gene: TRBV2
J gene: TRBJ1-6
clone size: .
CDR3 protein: CASSEESSYNSPLHF

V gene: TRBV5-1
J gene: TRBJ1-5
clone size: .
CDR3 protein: CASSLDRGGQPQHF

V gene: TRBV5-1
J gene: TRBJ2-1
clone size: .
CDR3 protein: CASATELYNEQFF

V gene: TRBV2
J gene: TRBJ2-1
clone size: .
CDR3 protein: CASTQLRQGGEQFF

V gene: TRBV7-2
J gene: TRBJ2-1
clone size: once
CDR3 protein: CASSLEASGPYNEQFF

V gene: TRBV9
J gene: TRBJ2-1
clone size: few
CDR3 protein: CASSVLNSGNEQFF

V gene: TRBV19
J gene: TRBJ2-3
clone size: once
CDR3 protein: CASSIDRGGSTDTQYF

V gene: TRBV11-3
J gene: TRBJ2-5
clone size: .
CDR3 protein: CASSLDIETQYF

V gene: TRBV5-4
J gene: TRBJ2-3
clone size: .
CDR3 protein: CASSLDLRSTDTQYF

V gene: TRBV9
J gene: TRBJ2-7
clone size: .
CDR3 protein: CASSTGLSRIEQYF

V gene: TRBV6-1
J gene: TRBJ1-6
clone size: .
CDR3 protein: CASSERQGLNSPLHF

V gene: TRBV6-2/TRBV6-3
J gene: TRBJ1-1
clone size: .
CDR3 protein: CASSASRDRVRIVTEAFF